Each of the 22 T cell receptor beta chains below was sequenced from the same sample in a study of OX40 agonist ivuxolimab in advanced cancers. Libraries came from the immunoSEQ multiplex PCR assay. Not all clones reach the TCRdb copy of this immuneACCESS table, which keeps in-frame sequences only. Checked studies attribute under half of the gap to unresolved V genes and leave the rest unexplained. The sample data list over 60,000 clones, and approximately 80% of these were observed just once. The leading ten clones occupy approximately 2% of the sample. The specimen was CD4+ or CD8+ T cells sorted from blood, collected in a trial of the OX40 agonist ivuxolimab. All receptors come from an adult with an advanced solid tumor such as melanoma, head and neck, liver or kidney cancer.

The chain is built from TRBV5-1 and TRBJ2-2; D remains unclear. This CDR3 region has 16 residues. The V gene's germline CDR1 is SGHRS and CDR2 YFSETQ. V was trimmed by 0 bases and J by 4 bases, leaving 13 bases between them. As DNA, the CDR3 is TGCGCCAGCAGCTTGGCCGGTCTGGGCGGCACCGGGGAGCTGTTTTTT. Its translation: CASSLAGLGGTGELFF.

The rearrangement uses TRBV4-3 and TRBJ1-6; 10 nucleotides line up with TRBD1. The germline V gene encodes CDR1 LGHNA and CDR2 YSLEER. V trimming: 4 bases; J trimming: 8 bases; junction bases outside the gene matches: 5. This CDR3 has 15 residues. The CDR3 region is CASSPLGTGDSPLHF. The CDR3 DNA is TGCGCCAGCAGCCCTCTCGGGACAGGGGATTCACCCCTCCACTTT.

In DNA, the CDR3 is TGTGCCAGCAGCTTAGTAAACGGGAATTCACCCCTCCACTTT. Encoded protein: CASSLVNGNSPLHF. The chain couples TRBV11-2 to TRBJ1-6; D gene uncertain. From germline, CDR1 is SGHAT and CDR2 FQNNGV. The CDR3 is made up of 14 amino acids. V dropped 1 base and J dropped 7 bases, with 8 bases sitting between them.

This CDR3 is CATRTRDAGISNTEAFF. The CDR3 DNA sequence: TGTGCTACAAGGACACGGGACGCCGGGATTTCGAACACTGAAGCTTTCTTT. The genes are TRBV10-3 and TRBJ1-1; TRBD1 is a possible D gene (5 bases). The CDR3 sequence is 17 residues long. Germline CDR1 reads ENHRY; CDR2 reads SYGVKD.

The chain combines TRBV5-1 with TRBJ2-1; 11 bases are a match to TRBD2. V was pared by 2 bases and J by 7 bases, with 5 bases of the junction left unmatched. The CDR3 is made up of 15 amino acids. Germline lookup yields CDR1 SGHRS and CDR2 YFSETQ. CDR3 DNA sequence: TGCGCCAGCAGCTTAGTACTAGCGGGAGAAAATGAGCAGTTCTTC. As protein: CASSLVLAGENEQFF.

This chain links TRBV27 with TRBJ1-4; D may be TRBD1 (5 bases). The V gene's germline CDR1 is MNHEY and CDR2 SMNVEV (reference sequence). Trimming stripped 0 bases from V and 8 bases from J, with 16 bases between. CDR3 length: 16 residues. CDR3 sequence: CASSLSDPRVAEKLFF. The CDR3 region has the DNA TGTGCCAGCAGTTTATCGGATCCCAGGGTGGCGGAAAAACTGTTTTTT.

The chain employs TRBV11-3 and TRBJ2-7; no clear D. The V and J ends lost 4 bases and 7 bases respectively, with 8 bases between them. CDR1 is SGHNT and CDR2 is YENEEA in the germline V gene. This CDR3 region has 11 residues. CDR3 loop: CASSSPGEQYV. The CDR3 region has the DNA TGTGCCAGCAGCTCACCTGGGGAGCAGTACGTC.

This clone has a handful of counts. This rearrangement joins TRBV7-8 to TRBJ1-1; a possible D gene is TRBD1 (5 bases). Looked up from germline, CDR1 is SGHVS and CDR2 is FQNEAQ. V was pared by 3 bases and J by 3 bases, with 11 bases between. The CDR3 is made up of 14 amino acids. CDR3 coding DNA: TGTGCCAGCAGCTTCCTGGGGGAGGACACTGAAGCTTTCTTT. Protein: CASSFLGEDTEAFF.

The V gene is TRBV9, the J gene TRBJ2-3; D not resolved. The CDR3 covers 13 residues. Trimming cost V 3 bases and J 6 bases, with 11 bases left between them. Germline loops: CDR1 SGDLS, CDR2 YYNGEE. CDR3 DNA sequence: TGTGCCAGCAGCGCCCAGCTTCAGGATACGCAGTATTTT. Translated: CASSAQLQDTQYF.

The CDR3 region has the DNA TGTGCCAGTAGACCCTACCCGACAGATTACAATGAGCAGTTCTTC. Translating gives CASRPYPTDYNEQFF. The chain combines TRBV19 with TRBJ2-1; a weak D match, TRBD1 (5 bases). V was cut by 6 bases and J by 4 bases, with 16 bases left in between. Germline V gene lookup returns CDR1 LNHDA and CDR2 SQIVND (reference sequence). This CDR3 region has 15 residues. The full variable domain, its missing parts supplied by reference TRBV19 and TRBJ2-1, is DGGITQSPKYLFRKEGQNVTLSCEQNLNHDAMYWYRQDPGQGLRLIYYSQIVNDFQKGDIAEGYSVSREKKESFPLTVTSAQKNPTAFYLCASRPYPTDYNEQFFGPGTRLTVL.

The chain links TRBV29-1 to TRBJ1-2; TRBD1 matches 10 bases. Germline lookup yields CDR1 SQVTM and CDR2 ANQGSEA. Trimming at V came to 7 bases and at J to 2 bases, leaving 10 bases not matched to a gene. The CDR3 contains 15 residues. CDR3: CSAGQGGTLNYGYTF. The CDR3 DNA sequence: TGCAGCGCAGGACAGGGGGGAACCTTGAACTATGGCTACACCTTC.

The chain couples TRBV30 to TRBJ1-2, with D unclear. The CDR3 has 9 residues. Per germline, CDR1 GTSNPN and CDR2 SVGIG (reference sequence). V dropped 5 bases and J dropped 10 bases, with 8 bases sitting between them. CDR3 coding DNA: TGTGCCTGGTCCGGACTCTACACCTTC. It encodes CAWSGLYTF.

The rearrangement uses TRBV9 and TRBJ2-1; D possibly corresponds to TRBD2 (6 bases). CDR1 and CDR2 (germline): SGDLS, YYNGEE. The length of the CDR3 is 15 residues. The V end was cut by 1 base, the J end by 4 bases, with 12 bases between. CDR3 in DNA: TGTGCCAGCAGCGTATGGGGGGAGGAGTACAATGAGCAGTTCTTC. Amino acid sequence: CASSVWGEEYNEQFF.

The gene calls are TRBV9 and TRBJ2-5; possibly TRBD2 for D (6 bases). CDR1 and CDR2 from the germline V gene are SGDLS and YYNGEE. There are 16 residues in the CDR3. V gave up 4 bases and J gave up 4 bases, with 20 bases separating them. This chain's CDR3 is CASSPRDFNGRETQYF. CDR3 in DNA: TGTGCCAGCAGCCCCCGGGACTTTAACGGGAGAGAGACCCAGTACTTC.

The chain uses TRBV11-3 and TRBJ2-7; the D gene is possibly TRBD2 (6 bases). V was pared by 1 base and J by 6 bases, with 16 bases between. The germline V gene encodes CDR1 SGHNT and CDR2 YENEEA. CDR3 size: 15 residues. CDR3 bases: TGTGCCAGCAGCTTAGGCTCTGGGGGGATCTCCGAGCAGTACGTC. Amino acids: CASSLGSGGISEQYV.

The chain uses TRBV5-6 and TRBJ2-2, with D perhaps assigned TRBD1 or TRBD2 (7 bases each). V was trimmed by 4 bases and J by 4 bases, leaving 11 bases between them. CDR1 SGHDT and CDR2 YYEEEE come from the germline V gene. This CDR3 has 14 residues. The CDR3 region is CASSPRGGTGELFF. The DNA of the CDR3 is TGTGCCAGCAGCCCCAGGGGGGGCACCGGGGAGCTGTTTTTT. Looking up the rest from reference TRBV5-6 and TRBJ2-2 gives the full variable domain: DAGVTQSPTHLIKTRGQQVTLRCSPKSGHDTVSWYQQALGQGPQFIFQYYEEEERQRGNFPDRFSGHQFPNYSSELNVNALLLGDSALYLCASSPRGGTGELFFGEGSRLTVL.

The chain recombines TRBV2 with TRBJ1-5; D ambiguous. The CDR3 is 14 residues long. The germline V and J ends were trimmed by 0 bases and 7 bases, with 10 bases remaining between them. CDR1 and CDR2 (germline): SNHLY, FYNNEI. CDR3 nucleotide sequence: TGTGCCAGCAGTGAAGCGGTTGGGGTGCAGCCCCAGCATTTT. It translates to CASSEAVGVQPQHF.

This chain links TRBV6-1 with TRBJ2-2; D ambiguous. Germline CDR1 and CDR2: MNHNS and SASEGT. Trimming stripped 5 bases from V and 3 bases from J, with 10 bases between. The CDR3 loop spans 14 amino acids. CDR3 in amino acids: CASSKGIYTGELFF. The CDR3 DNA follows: TGTGCCAGCAGTAAAGGAATCTACACCGGGGAGCTGTTTTTT.

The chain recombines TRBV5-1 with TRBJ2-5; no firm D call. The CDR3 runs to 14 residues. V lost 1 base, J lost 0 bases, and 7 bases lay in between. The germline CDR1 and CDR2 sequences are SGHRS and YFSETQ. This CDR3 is CASSLMSNQETQYF. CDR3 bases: TGCGCCAGCAGCTTGATGTCTAACCAAGAGACCCAGTACTTC.

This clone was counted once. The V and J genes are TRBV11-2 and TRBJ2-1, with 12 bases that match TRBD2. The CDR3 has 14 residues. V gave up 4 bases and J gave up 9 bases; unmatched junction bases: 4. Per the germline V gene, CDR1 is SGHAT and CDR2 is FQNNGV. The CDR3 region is CASSSGLAGTEQFF. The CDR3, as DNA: TGTGCCAGCAGCTCCGGACTAGCGGGAACTGAGCAGTTCTTC.

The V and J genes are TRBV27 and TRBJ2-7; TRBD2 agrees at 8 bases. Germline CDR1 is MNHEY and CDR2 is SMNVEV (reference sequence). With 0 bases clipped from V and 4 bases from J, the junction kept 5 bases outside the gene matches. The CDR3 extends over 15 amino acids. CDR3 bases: TGTGCCAGCAGTTTATCGTGGGCTAGCGGGTACGAGCAGTACTTC. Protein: CASSLSWASGYEQYF.

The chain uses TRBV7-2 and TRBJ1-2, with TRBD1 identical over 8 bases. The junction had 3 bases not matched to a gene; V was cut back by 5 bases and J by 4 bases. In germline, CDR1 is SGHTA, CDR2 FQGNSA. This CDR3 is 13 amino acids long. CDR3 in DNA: TGTGCCAGCAGCATCGGACAGGGCTATGGCTACACCTTC. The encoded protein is CASSIGQGYGYTF.